The T cell receptor (beta chain) described here comes from a study of T-cell reconstitution after alpha-beta-depleted transplantation in children. During its preparation, the TCRbeta library received unique molecular identifiers. TCRdb analysed the PCR reads with MiXCR anew, one entry per CDR3 protein. The sample has approximately 650,000 distinct CDR3 sequences, 13% seen once. This specimen was PBMCs, taken before TCRalphabeta/CD19-depleted stem cell transplant. The source is a girl aged 2 to 10 with congenital amegakaryocytic thrombocytopenia, due to receive a stem cell transplant.

CDR3 region: CASSPETTGGNYEQYF. CDR3 nucleotides: TGTGCCAGCTCACCTGAGACGACAGGGGGTAACTACGAGCAGTACTTC. The chain has TRBV18 and TRBJ2-7; TRBD1 matches at 9 bases. Germline CDR1 KGHSH, CDR2 LQKENI. The CDR3 has 16 amino acids. V lost 3 bases to trimming and J lost 3 bases; unmatched junction nucleotides: 9.